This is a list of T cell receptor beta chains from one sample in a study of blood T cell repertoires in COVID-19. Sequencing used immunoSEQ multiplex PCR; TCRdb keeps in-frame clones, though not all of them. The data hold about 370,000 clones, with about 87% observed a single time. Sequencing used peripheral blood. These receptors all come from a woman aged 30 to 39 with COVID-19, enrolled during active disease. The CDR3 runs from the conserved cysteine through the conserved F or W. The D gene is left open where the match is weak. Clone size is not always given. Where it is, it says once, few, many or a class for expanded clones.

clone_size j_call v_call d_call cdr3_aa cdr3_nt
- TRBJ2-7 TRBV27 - CASSFRQDLYEQYF TGTGCCAGCAGTTTTCGACAGGACCTCTACGAGCAGTACTTC
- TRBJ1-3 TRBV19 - CASSSVAGSGNTIYF TGTGCCAGTAGTAGCGTTGCAGGCTCTGGAAACACCATATATTTT
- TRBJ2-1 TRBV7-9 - CASSLEGLEQFF TGTGCCAGCAGCTTAGAGGGGCTTGAGCAGTTCTTC
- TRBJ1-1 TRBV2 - CASSEGGYTEAFF TGTGCCAGCAGTGAGGGAGGGTACACTGAAGCTTTCTTT
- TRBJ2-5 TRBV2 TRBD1 CASSGPRTGGGETQYF TGTGCCAGCAGTGGACCGCGGACAGGGGGTGGGGAGACCCAGTACTTC
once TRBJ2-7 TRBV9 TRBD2 CASSSSSGIAYEQYF TGTGCCAGCAGCTCCTCTAGCGGCATTGCCTACGAGCAGTACTTC
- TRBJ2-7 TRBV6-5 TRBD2 CASSPPGLATYEQYF TGTGCCAGCAGTCCACCGGGACTAGCAACCTACGAGCAGTACTTC
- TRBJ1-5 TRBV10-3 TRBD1 CAISDSGQGTQPQHF TGTGCCATCAGTGATTCGGGACAGGGAACGCAGCCCCAGCATTTT
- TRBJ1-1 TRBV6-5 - CASCPTGTLTEAFF TGTGCCAGCTGCCCCACAGGGACCCTCACTGAAGCTTTCTTT
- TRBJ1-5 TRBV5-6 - CASSLTGGNQPQHF TGTGCCAGCAGCTTGACCGGGGGCAATCAGCCCCAGCATTTT
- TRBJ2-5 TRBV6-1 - CASSDGGGAETQYF TGTGCCAGCAGTGACGGAGGAGGGGCAGAGACCCAGTACTTC
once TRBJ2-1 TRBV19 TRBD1 CASGDRGPGNEQFF TGTGCCAGTGGGGACAGGGGTCCGGGCAATGAGCAGTTCTTC
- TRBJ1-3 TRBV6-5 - CASSSTATSGNTIYF TGTGCCAGCAGTTCGACAGCAACCTCTGGAAACACCATATATTTT
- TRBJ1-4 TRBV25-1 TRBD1 CASSPLGQGREKLFF TGTGCCAGCAGCCCCTTGGGACAGGGGAGAGAAAAACTGTTTTTT
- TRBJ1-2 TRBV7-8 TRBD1 CASSEKGARGYGYTF TGTGCCAGCAGCGAGAAGGGGGCGAGGGGCTATGGCTACACCTTC
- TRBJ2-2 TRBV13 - CASSSTTGELFF TGTGCCAGCAGTTCGACAACAGGGGAGCTGTTTTTT
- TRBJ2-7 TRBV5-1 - CASSSPGSSYEQYF TGCGCCAGCAGCTCCCCAGGAAGCTCCTACGAGCAGTACTTC
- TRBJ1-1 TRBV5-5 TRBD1 CASSIGQGRVTEAFF TGTGCCAGCAGCATCGGACAGGGGAGGGTCACTGAAGCTTTCTTT
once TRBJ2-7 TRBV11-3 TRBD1 CASSFPGQGSYEQYF TGTGCCAGCAGCTTTCCGGGACAGGGTTCCTACGAGCAGTACTTC
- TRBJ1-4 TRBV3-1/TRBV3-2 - CASSQGQPNEKLFF TGTGCCAGCAGCCAGGGGCAGCCTAATGAAAAACTGTTTTTT
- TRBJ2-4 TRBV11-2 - CASRTGIRGVRAKNIQYF TGTGCCAGCAGAACGGGGATCCGGGGAGTGAGGGCCAAAAACATTCAGTACTTC
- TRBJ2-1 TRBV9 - CASSVSFLAYEQFF TGTGCCAGCAGCGTATCTTTTTTAGCGTATGAGCAGTTCTTC
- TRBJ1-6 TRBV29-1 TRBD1 CSVSEGANSPLHF TGCAGCGTCTCGGAGGGGGCAAATTCACCCCTCCACTTT
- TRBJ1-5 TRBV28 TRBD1 CASSVAGTGLYSNQPQHF TGTGCCAGCAGTGTAGCCGGGACAGGACTTTATAGCAATCAGCCCCAGCATTTT
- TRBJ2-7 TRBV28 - CASSEGTSYEQYF TGTGCCAGCAGCGAGGGCACCTCCTACGAGCAGTACTTC
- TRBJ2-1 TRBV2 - CASSEGRGWGEQFF TGTGCCAGCAGTGAAGGCCGGGGTTGGGGTGAGCAGTTCTTC
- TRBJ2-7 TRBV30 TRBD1 CAWKKQGAGYEQYF TGTGCCTGGAAAAAACAGGGGGCGGGTTACGAGCAGTACTTC
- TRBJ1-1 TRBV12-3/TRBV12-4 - CASSFEVEAFF TGTGCCAGCAGTTTTGAGGTTGAAGCTTTCTTT
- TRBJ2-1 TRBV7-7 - CASSKNRDNEQFF TGTGCTAGCAGCAAAAACAGGGACAATGAGCAGTTCTTC
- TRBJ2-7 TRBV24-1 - CATSDSGRAYEQYF TGTGCCACCAGTGATTCTGGGAGAGCCTACGAGCAGTACTTC
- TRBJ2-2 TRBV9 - CASSLFTGELFF TGTGCCAGCAGCCTATTTACCGGGGAGCTGTTTTTT
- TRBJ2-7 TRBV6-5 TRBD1 CASSYLGQGANYEQYF TGTGCCAGCAGTTACCTCGGACAGGGGGCGAACTACGAGCAGTACTTC
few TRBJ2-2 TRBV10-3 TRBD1 CAIRNDRGDTGELFF TGTGCCATCAGGAACGACAGGGGCGACACCGGGGAGCTGTTTTTT
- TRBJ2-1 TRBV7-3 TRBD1 CASSFWDRADNEQFF TGTGCCAGCAGCTTTTGGGACAGGGCTGACAATGAGCAGTTCTTC
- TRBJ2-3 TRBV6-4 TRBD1 CASSNRDRETDTQYF TGTGCCAGCAGCAACCGGGACAGGGAGACAGATACGCAGTATTTT
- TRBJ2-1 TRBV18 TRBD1 CASSGGQGVDEQFF TGTGCCAGCTCGGGAGGACAGGGGGTAGATGAGCAGTTCTTC
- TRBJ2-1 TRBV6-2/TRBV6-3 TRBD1 CASSWTRQGSYNEQFF TGTGCCAGCAGTTGGACGAGACAGGGATCCTACAATGAGCAGTTCTTC
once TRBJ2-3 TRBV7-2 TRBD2 CASKKAGTSGSPDTQYF TGTGCCAGCAAGAAAGCGGGGACTAGCGGGAGCCCCGATACGCAGTATTTT
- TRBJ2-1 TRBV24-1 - CATSDRYDSSSYNEQFF TGTGCCACCAGTGACCGCTACGACAGTAGCTCCTACAATGAGCAGTTCTTC
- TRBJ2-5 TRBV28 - CAIQGVAGWETQYF TGTGCAATCCAGGGGGTAGCGGGATGGGAGACCCAGTACTTC
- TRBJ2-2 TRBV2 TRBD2 CASSVTSSTGELFF TGTGCCAGCAGCGTGACTAGCAGCACCGGGGAGCTGTTTTTT
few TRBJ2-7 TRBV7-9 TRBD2 CASSSGRELSYEQYF TGTGCCAGCAGCAGCGGGAGGGAACTCTCCTACGAGCAGTACTTC
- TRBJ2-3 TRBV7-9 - CASSLQADTQYF TGTGCCAGCAGCCTACAGGCGGATACGCAGTATTTT
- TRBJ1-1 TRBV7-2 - CASSLAYGAFF TGTGCCAGCAGCTTAGCTTACGGAGCTTTCTTT
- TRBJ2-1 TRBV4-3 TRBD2 CASSQVAGGSEQFF TGCGCCAGCAGCCAAGTTGCCGGCGGGAGCGAGCAGTTCTTC
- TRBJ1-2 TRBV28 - CASSLVAGEGGYTF TGTGCCAGCAGTTTGGTGGCAGGGGAAGGTGGCTACACCTTC
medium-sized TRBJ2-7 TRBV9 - CASSVEGTPVREQYF TGTGCCAGCAGCGTAGAAGGAACTCCCGTGAGGGAGCAGTACTTC
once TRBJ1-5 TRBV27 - CASSLGGTLKWPQHF TGTGCCAGCAGTTTAGGGGGGACCCTGAAATGGCCCCAGCATTTT
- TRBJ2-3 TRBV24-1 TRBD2 CATSTSGSASTDTQYF TGTGCCACCAGCACTAGCGGAAGTGCTAGCACAGATACGCAGTATTTT
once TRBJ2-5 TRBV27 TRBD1 CASRRTGGFETQYF TGTGCCAGCAGGCGGACAGGGGGCTTTGAGACCCAGTACTTC